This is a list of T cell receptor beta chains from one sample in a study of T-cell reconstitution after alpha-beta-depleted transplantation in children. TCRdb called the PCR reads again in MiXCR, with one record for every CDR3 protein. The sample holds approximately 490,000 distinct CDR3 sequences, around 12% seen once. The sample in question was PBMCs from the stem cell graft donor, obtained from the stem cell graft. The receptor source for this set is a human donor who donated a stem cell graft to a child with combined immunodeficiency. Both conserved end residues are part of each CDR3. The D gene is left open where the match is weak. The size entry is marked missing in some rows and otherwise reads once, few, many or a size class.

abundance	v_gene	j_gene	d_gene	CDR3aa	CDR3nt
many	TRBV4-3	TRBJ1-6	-	CASSQVTSNSPLHF	TGCGCCAGCAGCCAAGTAACGTCTAATTCACCCCTCCACTTT
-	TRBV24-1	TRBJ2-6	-	CATAQSGANVLTF	TGTGCCACCGCCCAGTCTGGGGCCAACGTCCTGACTTTC
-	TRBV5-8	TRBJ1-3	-	CASSFGRDPGNTIYF	TGTGCCAGCAGCTTCGGCAGGGACCCTGGAAACACCATATATTTT
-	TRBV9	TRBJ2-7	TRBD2	CASSGGTSGYAYEQYF	TGTGCCAGCAGCGGGGGGACTAGCGGGTATGCCTACGAGCAGTACTTC
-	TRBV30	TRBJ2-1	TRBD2	CAWSTYSGGHNEQFF	TGTGCCTGGAGTACGTACAGCGGGGGACACAATGAGCAGTTCTTC
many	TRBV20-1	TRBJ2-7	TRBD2	CSAVWSGDYEQYF	TGCAGTGCCGTTTGGAGCGGGGACTACGAGCAGTACTTC
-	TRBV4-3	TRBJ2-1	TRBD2	CASSQDRGGNEQFF	TGCGCCAGCAGCCAAGATAGGGGAGGGAACGAGCAGTTCTTC
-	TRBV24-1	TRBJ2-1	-	CATSDFSLGYEQFF	TGTGCCACCAGTGATTTCTCACTAGGTTATGAGCAGTTCTTC
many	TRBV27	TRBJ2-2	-	CASSRAGELFF	TGTGCCAGCAGTCGCGCCGGGGAGCTGTTTTTT
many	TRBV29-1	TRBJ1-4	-	CSAHGVWGEKLFF	TGCAGCGCCCATGGCGTTTGGGGGGAAAAACTGTTTTTT
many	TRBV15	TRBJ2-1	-	CATSRGSVERRFF	TGTGCCACCAGCAGAGGCTCCGTAGAGCGTCGGTTCTTC
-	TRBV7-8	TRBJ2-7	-	CASSLAGEAPSYEQYF	TGTGCCAGCAGCTTAGCGGGAGAGGCTCCCTCCTACGAGCAGTACTTC
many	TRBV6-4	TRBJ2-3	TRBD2	CASSQAGAADTQYF	TGTGCCAGCAGTCAAGCGGGAGCGGCAGATACGCAGTATTTT
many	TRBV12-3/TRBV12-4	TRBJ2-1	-	CASSGGDSSYNEQFF	TGTGCCAGCAGTGGGGGGGACAGCTCCTACAATGAGCAGTTCTTC
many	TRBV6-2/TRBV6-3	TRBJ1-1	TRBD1	CASNEGGDSTEAFF	TGTGCCAGCAACGAAGGTGGGGACAGCACTGAAGCTTTCTTT
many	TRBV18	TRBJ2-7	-	CASSPRVRTGHEQYF	TGTGCCAGCTCACCACGGGTCCGGACCGGCCACGAGCAGTACTTC
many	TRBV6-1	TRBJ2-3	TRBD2	CASSRLAGDIDTQYF	TGTGCCAGCAGTCGACTAGCGGGAGATATAGATACGCAGTATTTT
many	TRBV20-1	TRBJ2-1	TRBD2	CSATKLAGAHNEQFF	TGCAGTGCTACTAAACTAGCGGGGGCCCACAATGAGCAGTTCTTC
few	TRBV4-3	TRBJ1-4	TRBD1	CASSQDRLGTGGEKLFF	TGCGCCAGCAGCCAAGATCGTCTAGGGACAGGGGGTGAAAAACTGTTTTTT
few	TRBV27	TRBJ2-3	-	CASSFTTSFDTQYF	TGTGCCAGCAGTTTCACGACTAGTTTTGATACGCAGTATTTT
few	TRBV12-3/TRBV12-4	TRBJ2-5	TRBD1	CASIRTGLGKTQYF	TGTGCCAGCATTCGGACAGGTCTTGGGAAGACCCAGTACTTC
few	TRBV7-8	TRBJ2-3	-	CASSLQGWGTDTQYF	TGTGCCAGCAGCTTACAGGGGTGGGGCACAGATACGCAGTATTTT
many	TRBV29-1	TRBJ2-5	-	CSVDNRRRGETQYF	TGCAGCGTTGATAATAGGAGACGTGGAGAGACCCAGTACTTC
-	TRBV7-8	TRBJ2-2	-	CATLPRRVGELFF	TGTGCCACTCTCCCTCGACGGGTCGGGGAGCTGTTTTTT
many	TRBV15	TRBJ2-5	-	CATSRDSLAGYQETQYF	TGTGCCACCAGCAGAGATAGCCTTGCAGGGTATCAAGAGACCCAGTACTTC
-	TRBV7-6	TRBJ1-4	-	CASSPGLAFHEKLFF	TGTGCCAGCAGCCCCGGGTTAGCTTTTCATGAAAAACTGTTTTTT
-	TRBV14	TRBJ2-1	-	CASSSTVGLSSYNEQFF	TGTGCCAGCAGCTCCACAGTGGGGCTAAGCTCCTACAATGAGCAGTTCTTC
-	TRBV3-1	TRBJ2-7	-	CASSQDFRYEQYF	TGTGCCAGCAGCCAAGATTTTAGGTACGAGCAGTACTTC
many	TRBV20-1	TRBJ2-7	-	CSAVGDGPSYEQYF	TGCAGTGCTGTCGGGGACGGACCTTCCTACGAGCAGTACTTC
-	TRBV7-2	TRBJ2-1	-	CASSWDSSSYNEQFF	TGTGCCAGCAGCTGGGATTCAAGCTCCTACAATGAGCAGTTCTTC
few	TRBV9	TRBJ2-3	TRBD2	CASSVAPTSGSTRTDTQYF	TGTGCCAGCAGCGTAGCCCCGACTAGCGGGAGTACCCGCACAGATACGCAGTATTTT
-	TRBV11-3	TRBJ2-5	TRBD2	CASSTSGTSFGQETQYF	TGTGCCAGCAGCACCTCGGGGACTAGCTTCGGCCAAGAGACCCAGTACTTC
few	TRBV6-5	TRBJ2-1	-	CASSTYRGGRNEQFF	TGTGCCAGCAGTACGTACAGGGGGGGTAGGAATGAGCAGTTCTTC
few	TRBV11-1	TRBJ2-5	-	CASSSPGTQYF	TGTGCCAGCAGCTCCCCGGGAACCCAGTACTTC
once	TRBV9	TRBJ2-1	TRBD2	CASSVVGGMYNEQFF	TGTGCCAGCAGCGTAGTGGGAGGGATGTACAATGAGCAGTTCTTC
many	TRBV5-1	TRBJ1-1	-	CASSLSGRTNTEAFF	TGCGCCAGCAGCTTGAGCGGTCGAACGAACACTGAAGCTTTCTTT
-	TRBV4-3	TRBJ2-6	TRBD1	CASSRLQGSGANVLTF	TGCGCCAGCAGCCGGTTACAGGGGTCTGGGGCCAACGTCCTGACTTTC
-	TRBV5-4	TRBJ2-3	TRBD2	CASSFWTSGTDTQYF	TGTGCCAGCAGCTTCTGGACTAGCGGCACAGATACGCAGTATTTT
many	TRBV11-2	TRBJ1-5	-	CASSFGQSNQPQHF	TGTGCCAGCAGCTTCGGACAGTCCAATCAGCCCCAGCATTTT
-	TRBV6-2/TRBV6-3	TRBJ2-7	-	CASSFGRVYEQYF	TGTGCCAGCAGTTTCGGCAGGGTCTACGAGCAGTACTTC
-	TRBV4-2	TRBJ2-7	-	CASSQTTDPAYEQYF	TGTGCCAGCAGCCAAACGACTGACCCAGCCTACGAGCAGTACTTC
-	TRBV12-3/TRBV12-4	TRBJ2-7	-	CASSLEYGSYEQYF	TGTGCCAGCAGTTTAGAGTATGGGAGTTACGAGCAGTACTTC
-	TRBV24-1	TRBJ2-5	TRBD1	CATSDRGETQYF	TGTGCCACCAGTGACAGGGGGGAGACCCAGTACTTC
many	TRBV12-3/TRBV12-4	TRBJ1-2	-	CASSFLTDRPGGYTF	TGTGCCAGCAGTTTCCTCACCGACAGGCCGGGGGGCTACACCTTC
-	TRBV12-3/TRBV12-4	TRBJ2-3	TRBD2	CASRSAGGSTDTQYF	TGTGCCAGCAGGAGCGCGGGGGGGAGCACAGATACGCAGTATTTT